This TCR beta chain is drawn from a study of cytomegalovirus exposure and HLA in healthy donors. Study information: The early release's HLA-typed donors yielded tens of millions of unique TCRs.

Germline V lookup: CDR1 SGHAT, CDR2 FQNNGV. The CDR3 contains 14 residues. V was trimmed by 5 bases and J by 2 bases, leaving 13 bases between them. Broader study findings: The authors listed 150 to 200 TCR beta chains as cytomegalovirus-associated. Later on, a genetic analysis was performed. It linked a missense variant in DCLRE1C with V- and J-gene trimming of TCR beta.

The study ran its PCR with 60 Vbeta and 13 Jbeta primers. This table comes from immunoSEQ multiplex PCR, and its TCRdb copy is limited to in-frame clones, with some not included. The sample has over 100,000 clones, around 80% seen once. On this clone: Its antigen is not known.

Sequenced material: PBMCs. The sequence was collected from a man aged 25-45 years in good health and CMV-seronegative. The gene calls are TRBV11-2 and TRBJ2-7; tentative D call: TRBD1 (6 bases). The CDR3 loop reads CASSPGTPPYEQYF. The CDR3 bases are TGTGCCAGCAGCCCGGGGACACCTCCCTACGAGCAGTACTTC.